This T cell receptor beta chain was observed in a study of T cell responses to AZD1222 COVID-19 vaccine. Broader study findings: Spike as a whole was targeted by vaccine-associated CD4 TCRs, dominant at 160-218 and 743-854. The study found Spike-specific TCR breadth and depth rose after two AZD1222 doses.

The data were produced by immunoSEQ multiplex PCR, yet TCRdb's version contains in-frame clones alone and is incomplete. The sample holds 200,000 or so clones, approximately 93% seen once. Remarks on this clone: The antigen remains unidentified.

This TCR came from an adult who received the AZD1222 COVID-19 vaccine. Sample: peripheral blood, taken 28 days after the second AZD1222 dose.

The CDR3 bases are TGTGCCAGTTCGGGGCCTAGCTTACACGAGCAGTACTTC. Protein product: CASSGPSLHEQYF. The chain uses TRBV19 and TRBJ2-7; D could derive from TRBD1 or TRBD2 (5 bases each). V gave up 8 bases and J gave up 5 bases, with 16 bases separating them. This CDR3 region has 13 residues. Germline V gene sequence: CDR1 LNHDA, CDR2 SQIVND (reference sequence).